Below are 15 T cell receptor beta chains sequenced from a single sample in a study of early T cells in non-severe SARS-CoV-2 infection. From the 5' RACE reads, TCRdb called clonotypes with MiXCR, one entry per CDR3 protein. The sample comprises tens of thousands of distinct CDR3 sequences, roughly 5.7% of which are singletons, and around 7.1% rests with the top ten. Sequencing used whole blood. The source is an adult who was a healthcare worker with PCR-confirmed SARS-CoV-2 infection or an uninfected control (not recorded which).

This clonotype was detected many times. This chain connects TRBV4-1 to TRBJ1-1; D is perhaps TRBD1 (5 bases). Trimming stripped 0 bases from V and 1 base from J, with 9 bases between. This CDR3 has 15 residues. Germline V CDR1 and CDR2: MGHRA, YSYEKL. The CDR3 sequence is CASSQEGGSNTEAFF. CDR3 coding DNA: TGCGCCAGCAGCCAAGAGGGGGGATCGAACACTGAAGCTTTCTTT.

This clonotype was observed many times. This chain connects TRBV20-1 to TRBJ2-5; unclear D gene. The CDR3 runs to 9 residues. CDR1 is DFQATT and CDR2 is SNEGSKA in the germline V gene (reference sequence). The germline V and J ends were trimmed by 5 bases and 5 bases, with 3 bases remaining between them. The CDR3 region has the DNA TGCAGTGCTCCCGAGACCCAGTACTTC. This translates into CSAPETQYF.

The V call is TRBV6-2 or TRBV6-3, the J call TRBJ1-1, with D possibly TRBD1 on 6 matching bases. The ends were cut back, 7 bases at V and 0 bases at J, with 9 bases in the middle. CDR1 and CDR2 (germline): MNHEY, SVGEGT. The length of the CDR3 is 13 residues. CDR3 coding DNA: TGTGCCAGCAAGGGGGTAATGAACACTGAAGCTTTCTTT. It codes for CASKGVMNTEAFF.

This clonotype occurred many times. For the CDR3, the DNA is TGTGCCAGCACTCGAGGACGCATGAACACTGAAGCTTTCTTT. It is translated as CASTRGRMNTEAFF. The V gene is TRBV28, the J gene TRBJ1-1; D unclear. V was clipped by 7 bases and J by 0 bases, with 12 bases between them. Germline V gene sequence: CDR1 MDHEN, CDR2 SYDVKM. The CDR3 is 14 amino acids.

The V call is TRBV4-2, the J call TRBJ2-1; TRBD1 or TRBD2 may be the D gene (7 bases each). V lost 2 bases and J lost 7, with 9 bases in between. The CDR3 loop spans 13 amino acids. CDR1 and CDR2 (germline): LGHNA, YNFKEQ. The CDR3 bases are TGTGCCAGCAGCCAACAGGGGGGGAATGAGCAGTTCTTC. Translated: CASSQQGGNEQFF.

This clonotype showed up many times. V is TRBV5-4 and J is TRBJ2-3, with 12 bases matching TRBD2. Germline V lookup: CDR1 SGHNT, CDR2 YYREEE (reference sequence). Trimming removed 4 bases from V and 0 bases from J; junction bases left unmatched: 9. The CDR3 has 18 amino acids. CDR3 amino acids: CASSPASGGAHSTDTQYF. The CDR3 bases are TGTGCCAGCAGCCCCGCTAGCGGGGGGGCGCATAGCACAGATACGCAGTATTTT.

This clonotype has ten or more counts. The chain combines TRBV7-2 with TRBJ2-7, with 7 bases lining up with TRBD1. CDR1 SGHTA and CDR2 FQGNSA come from the germline V gene. Unmatched junction bases numbered 13, after V lost 8 bases and J lost 3 bases. The CDR3 covers 15 residues. In nucleotides, the CDR3 is TGTGCCAGCCAGAGTGACAGGGCGGAAGTCTACGAGCAGTACTTC. It codes for CASQSDRAEVYEQYF. The full variable domain, with the rest looked up from reference TRBV7-2 and TRBJ2-7, is GAGVSQSPSNKVTEKGKDVELRCDPISGHTALYWYRQSLGQGLEFLIYFQGNSAPDKSGLPSDRFSAERTGGSVSTLTIQRTQQEDSAVYLCASQSDRAEVYEQYFGPGTRLTVT.

Many counts were recorded for this clonotype. The chain employs TRBV20-1 and TRBJ2-7; 9 positions match TRBD2. Trimming at V came to 3 bases and at J to 6 bases, leaving 9 bases not matched to a gene. The CDR3 covers 14 residues. Germline V gives CDR1 DFQATT, CDR2 SNEGSKA (reference sequence). CDR3 DNA: TGCAGTGCTAGGGCGGGAGCGGGGGGAGGCGAGCAGTACTTC. Translation gives CSARAGAGGGEQYF.

V usage is TRBV5-1 and J usage is TRBJ2-3, with 7 bases fitting TRBD1. CDR3 size: 14 residues. Unmatched junction bases numbered 5, after V lost 4 bases and J lost 3 bases. Germline CDR1 SGHRS, CDR2 YFSETQ. The CDR3 sequence is CASSGLTGTDTQYF. DNA of the CDR3: TGCGCCAGCAGCGGACTGACAGGGACAGATACGCAGTATTTT. The full variable domain, its missing parts supplied by reference TRBV5-1 and TRBJ2-3, is KAGVTQTPRYLIKTRGQQVTLSCSPISGHRSVSWYQQTPGQGLQFLFEYFSETQRNKGNFPGRFSGRQFSNSRSEMNVSTLELGDSALYLCASSGLTGTDTQYFGPGTRLTVL.

The rearrangement uses TRBV12-3 or TRBV12-4 and TRBJ1-1; D remains ambiguous. Trimming took 5 bases from V and 0 from J, leaving 1 base between them. There are 11 residues in the CDR3. CDR3 amino acids: CASSMNTEAFF. The CDR3 DNA reads as TGTGCCAGCAGTATGAACACTGAAGCTTTCTTT.

This clonotype was counted ten times or more. The chain has TRBV24-1 and TRBJ2-5; 7 bases align to TRBD2. The CDR3 consists of 16 residues. Germline trimming cut 4 bases from V and 2 bases from J; bases unmatched to any gene: 9. Germline lookup yields CDR1 KGHDR and CDR2 SFDVKD. CDR3 region: CATSDSSGALQETQYF. CDR3 nucleotide sequence: TGTGCCACCAGTGACTCCAGCGGGGCGTTACAAGAGACCCAGTACTTC.

This clonotype was recorded many times. V is TRBV11-3 and J is TRBJ2-7, with D possibly matching TRBD2 (6 bases). This CDR3 spans 13 amino acids. Trimming cost V 0 bases and J 4 bases, with 7 bases left between them. From germline, CDR1 is SGHNT and CDR2 YENEEA. The CDR3 DNA sequence: TGTGCCAGCAGCTTAGATGGAGGGTACGAGCAGTACTTC. The encoded protein is CASSLDGGYEQYF.

Many counts were recorded for this clonotype. The chain couples TRBV12-3 or TRBV12-4 to TRBJ2-2; 10 bases line up with TRBD2. This CDR3 comprises 16 residues. V gave up 6 bases and J gave up 4 bases; unmatched junction bases: 8. CDR3 nucleotide sequence: TGTGCCAGCAGACAGCGGGGGGGCCGAGTCACCGGGGAGCTGTTTTTT. Translation: CASRQRGGRVTGELFF.

In its sample, this clonotype was seen many times. The V call is TRBV7-2, the J call TRBJ1-2, with D possibly matching TRBD1 (5 bases). Germline V lookup: CDR1 SGHTA, CDR2 FQGNSA. This CDR3 is 16 amino acids long. The V and J ends lost 5 bases and 4 bases respectively, with 20 bases between them. The CDR3 nucleotides are TGTGCCAGCAGCCCGGGCAGGGTTAGCCCTATCTATGGCTACACCTTC. This translates into CASSPGRVSPIYGYTF.

This clonotype has at least ten counts. The V gene is TRBV13, the J gene TRBJ1-5, with TRBD1 as a possible D gene (5 bases). With 4 bases removed from V and 9 bases from J, the gap between germline ends came to 16 bases. CDR3 length: 14 amino acids. Germline loops: CDR1 PRHDT, CDR2 FYEKMQ (reference sequence). CDR3 loop: CASSWIGGVLPQHF. CDR3 coding DNA: TGTGCCAGCAGCTGGATTGGGGGTGTTTTGCCCCAGCATTTT.